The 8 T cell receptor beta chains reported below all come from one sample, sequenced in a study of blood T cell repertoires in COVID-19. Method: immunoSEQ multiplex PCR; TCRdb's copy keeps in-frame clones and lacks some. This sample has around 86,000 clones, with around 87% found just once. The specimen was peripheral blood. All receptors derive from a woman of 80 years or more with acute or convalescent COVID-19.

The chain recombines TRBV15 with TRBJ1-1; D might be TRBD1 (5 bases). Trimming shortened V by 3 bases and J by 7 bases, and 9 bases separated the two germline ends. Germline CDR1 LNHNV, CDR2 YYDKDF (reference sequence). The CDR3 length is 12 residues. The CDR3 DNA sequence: TGTGCCACCAGCAGGACAGACGATGAAGCTTTCTTT. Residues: CATSRTDDEAFF.

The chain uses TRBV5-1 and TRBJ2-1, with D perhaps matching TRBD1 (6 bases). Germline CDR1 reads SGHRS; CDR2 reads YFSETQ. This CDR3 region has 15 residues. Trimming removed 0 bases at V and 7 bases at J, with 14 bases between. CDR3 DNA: TGCGCCAGCAGCTTGGAACAGGGTTTGGGAAATGAGCAGTTCTTC. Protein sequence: CASSLEQGLGNEQFF.

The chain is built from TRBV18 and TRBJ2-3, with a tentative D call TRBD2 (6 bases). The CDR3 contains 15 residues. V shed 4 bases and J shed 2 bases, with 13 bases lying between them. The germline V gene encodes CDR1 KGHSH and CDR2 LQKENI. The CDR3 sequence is CASSRPGLNTDTQYF. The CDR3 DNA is TGTGCCAGCTCACGTCCGGGACTGAACACAGATACGCAGTATTTT.

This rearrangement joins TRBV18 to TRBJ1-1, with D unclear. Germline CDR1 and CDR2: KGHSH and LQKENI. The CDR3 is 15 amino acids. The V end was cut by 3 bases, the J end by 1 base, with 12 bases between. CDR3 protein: CASSPTKLGNTEAFF. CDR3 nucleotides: TGTGCCAGCTCACCGACAAAGCTGGGGAACACTGAAGCTTTCTTT.

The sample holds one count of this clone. In DNA, the CDR3 is TGTGCCAGCAGTTACTTCCTGACAGGGGATAGCTACACCTTC. It codes for CASSYFLTGDSYTF. V usage is TRBV6-5 and J usage is TRBJ1-2; 8 bases agree with TRBD1. J lost 9 bases, V lost 1 base, and 7 bases had no gene match. In germline, CDR1 is MNHEY, CDR2 SVGAGI. The CDR3 loop spans 14 amino acids.

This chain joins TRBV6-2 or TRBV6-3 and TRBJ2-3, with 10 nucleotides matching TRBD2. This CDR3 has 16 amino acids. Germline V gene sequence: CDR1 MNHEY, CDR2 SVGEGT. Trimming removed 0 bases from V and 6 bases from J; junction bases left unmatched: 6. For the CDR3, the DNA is TGTGCCAGCAGTTACTCGGAGCGGGGGGGCCAGGATACGCAGTATTTT. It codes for CASSYSERGGQDTQYF.

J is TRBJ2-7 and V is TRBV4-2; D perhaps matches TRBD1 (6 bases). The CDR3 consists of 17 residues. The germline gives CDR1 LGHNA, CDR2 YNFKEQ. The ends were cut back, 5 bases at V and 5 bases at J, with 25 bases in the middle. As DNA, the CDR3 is TGTGCCAGCAGCGCACCACAGGGAAGGGCTAATCACGACGAGCAGTACTTC. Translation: CASSAPQGRANHDEQYF.

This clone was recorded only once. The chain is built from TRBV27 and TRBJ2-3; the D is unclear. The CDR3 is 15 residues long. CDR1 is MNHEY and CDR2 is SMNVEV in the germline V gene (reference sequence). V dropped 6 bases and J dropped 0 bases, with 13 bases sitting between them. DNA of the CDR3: TGTGCCAGCAGCCCCTCCCCCCTTAGCACAGATACGCAGTATTTT. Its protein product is CASSPSPLSTDTQYF.